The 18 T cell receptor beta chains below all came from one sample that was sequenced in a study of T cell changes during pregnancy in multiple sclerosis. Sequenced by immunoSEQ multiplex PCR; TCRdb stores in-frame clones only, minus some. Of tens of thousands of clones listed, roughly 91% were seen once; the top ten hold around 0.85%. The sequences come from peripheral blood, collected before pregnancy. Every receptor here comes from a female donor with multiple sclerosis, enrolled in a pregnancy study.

Here the CDR3 DNA reads TGCGCCAGCAGCCAGGGCAGGACAGAAAACGGAAACACCATATATTTT. Translated, it gives CASSQGRTENGNTIYF. The chain carries TRBV5-1 and TRBJ1-3, with a possible D match to TRBD1 (6 bases). The CDR3 sequence is 16 residues long. Germline assignment: CDR1 SGHRS and CDR2 YFSETQ. Trimming removed 4 bases from V and 4 bases from J, with 18 bases in between.

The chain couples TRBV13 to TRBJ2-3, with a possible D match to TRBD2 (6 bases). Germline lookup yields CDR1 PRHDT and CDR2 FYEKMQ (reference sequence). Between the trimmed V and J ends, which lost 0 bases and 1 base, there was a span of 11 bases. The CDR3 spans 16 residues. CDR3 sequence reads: CASSLGAGPGTDTQYF. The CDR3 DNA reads TGTGCCAGCAGCTTAGGGGCGGGGCCGGGCACAGATACGCAGTATTTT.

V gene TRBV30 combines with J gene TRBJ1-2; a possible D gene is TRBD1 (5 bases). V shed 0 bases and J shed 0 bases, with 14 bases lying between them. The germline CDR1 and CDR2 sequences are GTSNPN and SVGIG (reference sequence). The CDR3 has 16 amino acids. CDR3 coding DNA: TGTGCCTGGAGTGTAAGGGGCAGACCAGCTAACTATGGCTACACCTTC. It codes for CAWSVRGRPANYGYTF.

The CDR3 sequence: CASSFTRTGGHYGYTF. CDR3 DNA sequence: TGTGCCAGCAGCTTCACCAGGACCGGGGGTCACTATGGCTACACCTTC. This chain links TRBV5-8 with TRBJ1-2; tentative D call: TRBD1 (5 bases). The germline CDR1 and CDR2 sequences are SGHTS and YDEGEE. Trimming cost V 2 bases and J 3 bases, with 17 bases left between them. The CDR3 totals 16 residues.

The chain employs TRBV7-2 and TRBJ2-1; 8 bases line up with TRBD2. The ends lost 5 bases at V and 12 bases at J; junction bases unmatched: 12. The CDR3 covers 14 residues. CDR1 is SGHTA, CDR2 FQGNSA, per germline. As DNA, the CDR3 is TGTGCCAGCAGCCGTAGCGGGGCCCTTACGGCGCAGTTCTTC. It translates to CASSRSGALTAQFF.

CDR3 in amino acids: CASSFSGRQETQYF. CDR3 sequence (DNA): TGTGCCAGCAGTTTTAGCGGGCGACAAGAGACCCAGTACTTC. V is TRBV27 and J is TRBJ2-5; 7 bases match TRBD2. Germline loops: CDR1 MNHEY, CDR2 SMNVEV (reference sequence). The CDR3 spans 14 residues. V lost 3 bases and J lost 2; bases outside the gene matches: 3.

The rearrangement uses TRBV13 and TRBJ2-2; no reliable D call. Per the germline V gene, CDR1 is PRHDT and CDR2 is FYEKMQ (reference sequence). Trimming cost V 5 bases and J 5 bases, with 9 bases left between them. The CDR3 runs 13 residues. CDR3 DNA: TGTGCCAGCAGCCCCCGCTATACCGGGGAGCTGTTTTTT. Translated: CASSPRYTGELFF.

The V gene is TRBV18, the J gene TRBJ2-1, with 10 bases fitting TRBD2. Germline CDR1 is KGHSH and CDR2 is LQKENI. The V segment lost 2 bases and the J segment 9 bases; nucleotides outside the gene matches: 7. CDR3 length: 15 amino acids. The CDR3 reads CASSPGSSGGGEQFF. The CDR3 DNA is TGTGCCAGCTCACCAGGCTCTAGCGGGGGAGGTGAGCAGTTCTTC.

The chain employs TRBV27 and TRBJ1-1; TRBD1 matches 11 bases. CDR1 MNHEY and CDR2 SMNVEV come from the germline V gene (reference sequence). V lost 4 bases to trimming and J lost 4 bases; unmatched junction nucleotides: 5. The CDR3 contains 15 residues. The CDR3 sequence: CASSWTGGGRTEAFF. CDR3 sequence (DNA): TGTGCCAGCAGTTGGACAGGGGGCGGTCGCACTGAAGCTTTCTTT.

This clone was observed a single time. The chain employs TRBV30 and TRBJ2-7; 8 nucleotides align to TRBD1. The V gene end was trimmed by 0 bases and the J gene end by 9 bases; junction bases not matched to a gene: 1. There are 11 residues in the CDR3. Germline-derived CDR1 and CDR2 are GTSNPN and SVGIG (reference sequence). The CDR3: CAWSVGTGQYF. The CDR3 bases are TGTGCCTGGAGTGTCGGGACAGGGCAGTACTTC.

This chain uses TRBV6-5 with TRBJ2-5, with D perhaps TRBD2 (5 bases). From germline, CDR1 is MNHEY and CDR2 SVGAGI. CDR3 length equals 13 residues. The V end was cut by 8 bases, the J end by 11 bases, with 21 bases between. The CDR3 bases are TGTGCCAGCTCCCCTGAAGTATTGGGAGAGCAGTACTTC. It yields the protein CASSPEVLGEQYF.

The CDR3 nucleotides are TGTGCCAGCAGCTCAAACGACGAGGTGCAGTACTTC. Amino acids: CASSSNDEVQYF. The chain has TRBV5-6 and TRBJ2-7; D gene unclear. CDR3 size: 12 residues. V was cut by 3 bases and J by 9 bases, with 13 bases left in between. Germline CDR1 is SGHDT and CDR2 is YYEEEE.

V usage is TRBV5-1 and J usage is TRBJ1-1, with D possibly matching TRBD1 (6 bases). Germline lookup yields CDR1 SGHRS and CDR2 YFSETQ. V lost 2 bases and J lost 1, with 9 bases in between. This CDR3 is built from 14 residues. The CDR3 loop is CASSFLQGNTEAFF. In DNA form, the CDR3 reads TGCGCCAGCAGCTTTCTACAGGGGAACACTGAAGCTTTCTTT.

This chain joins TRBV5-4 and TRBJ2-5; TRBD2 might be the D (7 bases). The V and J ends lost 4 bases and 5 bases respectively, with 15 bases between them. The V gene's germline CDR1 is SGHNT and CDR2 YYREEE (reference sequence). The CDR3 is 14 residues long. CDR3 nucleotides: TGTGCCAGCAGCCGATGGGGGGGCGAGGAGACCCAGTACTTC. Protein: CASSRWGGEETQYF.

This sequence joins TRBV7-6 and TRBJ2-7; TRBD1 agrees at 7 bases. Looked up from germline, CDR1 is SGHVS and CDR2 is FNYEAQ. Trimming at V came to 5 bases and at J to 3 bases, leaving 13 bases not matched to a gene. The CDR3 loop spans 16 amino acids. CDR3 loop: CASSRNLGQSNYEQYF. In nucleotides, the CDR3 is TGTGCCAGCAGCCGTAACTTGGGACAGTCCAACTACGAGCAGTACTTC.

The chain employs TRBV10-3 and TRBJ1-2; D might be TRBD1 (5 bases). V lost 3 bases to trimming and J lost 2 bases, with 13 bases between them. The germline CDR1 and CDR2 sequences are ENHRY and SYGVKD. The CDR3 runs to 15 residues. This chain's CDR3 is CAISERQGRNYGYTF. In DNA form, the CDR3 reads TGTGCCATCAGTGAAAGGCAGGGCAGAAACTATGGCTACACCTTC.

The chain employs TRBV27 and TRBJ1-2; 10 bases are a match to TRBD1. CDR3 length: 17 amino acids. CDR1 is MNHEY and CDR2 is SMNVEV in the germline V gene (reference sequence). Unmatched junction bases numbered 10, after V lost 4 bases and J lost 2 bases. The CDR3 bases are TGTGCCAGCAGTTCACCCCTGACAGGGGGCAGGAACTATGGCTACACCTTC. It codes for CASSSPLTGGRNYGYTF.

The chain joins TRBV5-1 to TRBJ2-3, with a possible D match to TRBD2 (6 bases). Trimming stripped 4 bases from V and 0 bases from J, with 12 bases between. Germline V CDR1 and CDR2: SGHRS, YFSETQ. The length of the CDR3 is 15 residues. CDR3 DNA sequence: TGCGCCAGCAGCCCGGAGGGACGGAGCACAGATACGCAGTATTTT. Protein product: CASSPEGRSTDTQYF.